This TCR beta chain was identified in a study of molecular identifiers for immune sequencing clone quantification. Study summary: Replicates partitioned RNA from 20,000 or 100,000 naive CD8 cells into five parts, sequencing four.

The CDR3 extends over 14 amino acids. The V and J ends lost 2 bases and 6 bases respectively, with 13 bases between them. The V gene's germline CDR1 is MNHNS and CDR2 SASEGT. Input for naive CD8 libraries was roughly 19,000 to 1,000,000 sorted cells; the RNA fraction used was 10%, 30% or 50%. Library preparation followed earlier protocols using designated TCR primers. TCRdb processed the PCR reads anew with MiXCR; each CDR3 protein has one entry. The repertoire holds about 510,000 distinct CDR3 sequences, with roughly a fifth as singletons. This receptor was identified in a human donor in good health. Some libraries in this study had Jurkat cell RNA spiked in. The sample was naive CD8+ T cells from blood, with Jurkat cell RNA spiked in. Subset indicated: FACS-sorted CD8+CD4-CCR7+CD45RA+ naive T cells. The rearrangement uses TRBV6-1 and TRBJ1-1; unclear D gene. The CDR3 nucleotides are TGTGCCAGCAGTGAATGGGTGGGAACGGCTGAAGCTTTCTTT. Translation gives CASSEWVGTAEAFF.